These 17 T cell receptor beta chains originate from one sample sequenced in a study of T-cell reconstitution after alpha-beta-depleted transplantation in children. The authors prepared the TCRbeta library with unique molecular identifiers. MiXCR, run by TCRdb on the PCR reads, gives a single entry per CDR3 protein. The sample has a few hundred thousand distinct CDR3 sequences; 9% to 12% are singletons. The specimen was PBMCs from the stem cell graft donor, collected from the stem cell graft. Receptors originate from a human donor who donated a stem cell graft to a child with acute lymphoblastic leukemia.

Written as DNA, the CDR3 is TGTGCCAGCAGTCCCGGGACAGGGTTTCCTAATAATTCACCCCTCCACTTT. It translates to CASSPGTGFPNNSPLHF. V gene TRBV12-3 or TRBV12-4 combines with J gene TRBJ1-6; 9 bases are shared with TRBD1. The CDR3 contains 17 residues. After removal of 5 bases from V and 5 bases from J, the junction contained 10 bases not matched to a gene.

This clonotype was seen at least ten times. This rearrangement joins TRBV24-1 to TRBJ2-2; TRBD1 matches at 9 bases. CDR3 length: 15 residues. Germline CDR1 KGHDR, CDR2 SFDVKD. V was pared by 4 bases and J by 7 bases, with 6 bases of the junction left unmatched. The CDR3 coding sequence is TGTGCCACCAGTGACAGCGGGACAGGGATCGGGGAGCTGTTTTTT. It codes for CATSDSGTGIGELFF.

The V gene is TRBV11-2, the J gene TRBJ2-3; no firm D call. The CDR3 is 14 residues long. Trimming removed 4 bases from V and 7 bases from J, with 15 bases in between. The germline CDR1 and CDR2 sequences are SGHAT and FQNNGV. CDR3 in DNA: TGTGCCAGCAGCTCGACCGGAGCACCCTATACGCAGTATTTT. Translating it yields CASSSTGAPYTQYF.

This clonotype came up a few times. This sequence joins TRBV4-1 and TRBJ2-5; unclear D gene. Deletions cut 1 base from V and 3 bases from J, with 6 bases between. This CDR3 comprises 13 residues. Looked up from germline, CDR1 is MGHRA and CDR2 is YSYEKL. CDR3 loop: CASSQVSEETQYF. Written as DNA, the CDR3 is TGCGCCAGCAGCCAAGTGAGTGAAGAGACCCAGTACTTC.

The chain has TRBV7-8 and TRBJ2-5; no clear D gene. The CDR3 is 15 residues long. V lost 0 bases and J 5 bases, leaving 13 bases between the germline ends. Germline V gives CDR1 SGHVS, CDR2 FQNEAQ. The CDR3 nucleotides read TGTGCCAGCAGCTTAGCAACCCAGATCAGGGAGACCCAGTACTTC. As protein: CASSLATQIRETQYF. The whole variable domain, remainder taken from reference TRBV7-8 and TRBJ2-5, is GAGVSQSPRYKVAKRGQDVALRCDPISGHVSLFWYQQALGQGPEFLTYFQNEAQLDKSGLPSDRFFAERPEGSVSTLKIQRTQQEDSAVYLCASSLATQIRETQYFGPGTRLLVL.

The rearrangement links TRBV20-1 to TRBJ2-7; possibly TRBD1 for D (5 bases). Deletions cut 5 bases from V and 5 bases from J, with 7 bases between. CDR1 and CDR2 (germline): DFQATT, SNEGSKA (reference sequence). The CDR3 runs 10 residues. The CDR3 loop reads CSAQTDEQYF. In DNA form, the CDR3 reads TGCAGTGCTCAGACAGACGAGCAGTACTTC.

The J gene is TRBJ1-4, the V gene TRBV7-6; 7 bases are a match to TRBD1. The CDR3 consists of 18 residues. V was clipped by 4 bases and J by 0 bases; unmatched bases: 11. The germline V gene encodes CDR1 SGHVS and CDR2 FNYEAQ. The CDR3 DNA sequence: TGTGCCAGCAGCTGGGGGGACAGCGTAAAAGCAACTAATGAAAAACTGTTTTTT. Encoded protein: CASSWGDSVKATNEKLFF.

This clonotype was found many times. This chain links TRBV3-1 with TRBJ2-1; D is uncertain. The V end was cut by 1 base, the J end by 1 base, with 8 bases between. The CDR3 loop spans 15 amino acids. CDR1 LGHDT and CDR2 YNNKEL come from the germline V gene (reference sequence). This chain's CDR3 is CASSQGGQSYNEQFF. CDR3 nucleotides: TGTGCCAGCAGCCAAGGCGGTCAGTCCTACAATGAGCAGTTCTTC.

The V call is TRBV4-1, the J call TRBJ2-1; D not resolved. The germline V gene encodes CDR1 MGHRA and CDR2 YSYEKL. The V end lost 1 base, the J end lost 13 bases, and 8 bases lay between the germline ends. The CDR3 has 11 amino acids. CDR3 DNA sequence: TGCGCCAGCAGCCAAGGGCAGAACCAGTTCTTC. Translation: CASSQGQNQFF.

The rearrangement uses TRBV2 and TRBJ2-1; the match to TRBD2 covers 12 bases. This CDR3 contains 15 residues. The V and J ends lost 6 bases and 4 bases, in that order; junction bases with no gene match: 4. Per the germline V gene, CDR1 is SNHLY and CDR2 is FYNNEI. CDR3 protein: CASRGLAGTYNEQFF. The DNA for the CDR3 is TGTGCCAGCAGGGGACTAGCGGGCACTTACAATGAGCAGTTCTTC.

The genes are TRBV20-1 and TRBJ2-3; 16 bases are shared with TRBD2. The V segment lost 0 bases and the J segment 4 bases; nucleotides outside the gene matches: 13. This CDR3 is built from 20 residues. Per the germline V gene, CDR1 is DFQATT and CDR2 is SNEGSKA (reference sequence). The CDR3 sequence is CSARDGAGTSGRASPDTQYF. The CDR3 DNA reads as TGCAGTGCTAGAGATGGCGCCGGGACTAGCGGGAGGGCTAGTCCAGATACGCAGTATTTT.

The chain employs TRBV19 and TRBJ2-2, with a tentative D call TRBD2 (7 bases). Germline values: CDR1 LNHDA, CDR2 SQIVND (reference sequence). Trimming left V 3 bases short and J 3 bases short, with 11 bases between. The CDR3 is 15 residues long. The CDR3 loop is CASSIRGAHTGELFF. The CDR3 coding sequence is TGTGCCAGTAGTATCCGGGGGGCTCACACCGGGGAGCTGTTTTTT. The full variable domain, completed using reference TRBV19 and TRBJ2-2, is DGGITQSPKYLFRKEGQNVTLSCEQNLNHDAMYWYRQDPGQGLRLIYYSQIVNDFQKGDIAEGYSVSREKKESFPLTVTSAQKNPTAFYLCASSIRGAHTGELFFGEGSRLTVL.

The rearrangement links TRBV29-1 to TRBJ2-1; 16 bases align to TRBD2. This CDR3 is built from 16 residues. Trimming cost V 4 bases and J 2 bases; bases outside gene matches: 2. In germline, CDR1 is SQVTM, CDR2 ANQGSEA. The CDR3 here is CSVGGTSGRAYNEQFF. CDR3 nucleotides: TGCAGCGTTGGGGGGACTAGCGGGAGGGCCTACAATGAGCAGTTCTTC.

This clonotype was seen repeatedly, ten times or more. The chain joins TRBV29-1 to TRBJ2-5, with TRBD2 matching 7 bases. Germline V gives CDR1 SQVTM, CDR2 ANQGSEA. The CDR3 consists of 14 residues. Trimming took 5 bases from V and 5 from J; bases not matched to a gene: 11. The CDR3 DNA follows: TGCAGCGTTTATCGGGGGGTCGGATCGGAGACCCAGTACTTC. This sequence encodes CSVYRGVGSETQYF. Together with reference TRBV29-1 and TRBJ2-5, the CDR3 gives the full variable domain: SAVISQKPSRDICQRGTSLTIQCQVDSQVTMMFWYRQQPGQSLTLIATANQGSEATYESGFVIDKFPISRPNLTFSTLTVSNMSPEDSSIYLCSVYRGVGSETQYFGPGTRLLVL.

CDR3 protein: CASSPYNPAQLNTEAFF. For the CDR3, the DNA is TGCGCCAGCAGCCCCTATAATCCGGCACAGCTGAACACTGAAGCTTTCTTT. The chain recombines TRBV4-1 with TRBJ1-1; D ambiguous. The length of the CDR3 is 17 residues. Trimming took 4 bases from V and 0 from J, leaving 18 bases between them. From germline, CDR1 is MGHRA and CDR2 YSYEKL.

This chain links TRBV12-3 or TRBV12-4 with TRBJ2-2; 7 positions match TRBD1. Trimming at V came to 6 bases and at J to 6 bases, leaving 10 bases not matched to a gene. This CDR3 has 15 amino acids. The CDR3 loop reads CASSMGQLGSGELFF. The CDR3 DNA reads as TGTGCCAGCAGCATGGGACAGTTAGGGTCCGGGGAGCTGTTTTTT.

This clonotype was recorded a few times. This chain connects TRBV5-1 to TRBJ2-3, with 11 bases that match TRBD2. In germline, CDR1 is SGHRS, CDR2 YFSETQ. This CDR3 has 17 amino acids. Losses at the gene ends were 0 bases for V and 1 base for J; bases not matched to a gene: 4. In DNA form, the CDR3 reads TGCGCCAGCAGCTTGGGTACTAGCGGGAGCGGCACAGATACGCAGTATTTT. Translated, it gives CASSLGTSGSGTDTQYF.